One and the same sample provided the 8 T cell receptor beta chains below, sequenced in a study of molecular identifiers for immune sequencing clone quantification. TCRdb reanalysed the PCR reads using MiXCR and keeps one entry per CDR3 protein. Of more than 550,000 distinct CDR3 sequences in the sample, less than 30% were seen once. The sequenced sample was naive CD8+ T cells from blood, with Jurkat cell RNA spiked in. Noted subset: FACS-sorted CD8+CD4-CCR7+CD45RA+ naive T cells. These receptors were collected from a human donor in good health. Some libraries in this study had Jurkat cell RNA spiked in.

V and J are TRBV19 and TRBJ2-7; 7 bases map to TRBD2. This CDR3 region has 15 residues. V was pared by 3 bases and J by 3 bases, with 8 bases of the junction left unmatched. Germline V gene lookup returns CDR1 LNHDA and CDR2 SQIVND (reference sequence). The CDR3 DNA reads as TGTGCCAGTAGTATCTGGGGCGGGAGCGACTACGAGCAGTACTTC. Protein product: CASSIWGGSDYEQYF.

This clonotype appeared a few times. V gene TRBV28 combines with J gene TRBJ2-2, with 10 bases matching TRBD2. Germline V gives CDR1 MDHEN, CDR2 SYDVKM. CDR3 size: 17 residues. J was trimmed by 4 bases and V by 4 bases; bases with no gene match: 9. CDR3 sequence reads: CASSSVTSGTVTGELFF. CDR3 coding DNA: TGTGCCAGCAGTTCTGTCACTAGCGGGACTGTCACCGGGGAGCTGTTTTTT.

V usage is TRBV9 and J usage is TRBJ2-2; 8 nucleotides align to TRBD1. Per the germline V gene, CDR1 is SGDLS and CDR2 is YYNGEE. V gave up 4 bases and J gave up 5 bases; unmatched junction bases: 19. The CDR3 runs to 19 residues. The CDR3 DNA reads as TGTGCCAGCAGCTGGTCGTTCAGGGGGCACACGCGGAGGACCGGGGAGCTGTTTTTT. It is translated as CASSWSFRGHTRRTGELFF.

On this clonotype: A much bigger clone sits one base away, suggesting this may be a read error. The V gene is TRBV6-2 or TRBV6-3, the J gene TRBJ2-1, with D unresolved. V lost 3 bases, J lost 6 bases, and 3 bases lay in between. From germline, CDR1 is MNHEY and CDR2 SVGEGT. The CDR3 spans 11 residues. As DNA, the CDR3 is TGTGCCAGCAGTTATACCAATGAGCAGTTCTTC. Amino acids: CASSYTNEQFF.

In regard to this clonotype: An end of the junction differs from the germline gene, which may be a read error. This chain joins TRBV4-3 and TRBJ1-2; no clear D gene. The germline CDR1 and CDR2 sequences are LGHNA and YSLEER. This CDR3 has 15 amino acids. CDR3 coding DNA: TGCGCCAGCAGCCAGGACCGCCTTGACGACTATGGCAACACCTTC. Translating gives CASSQDRLDDYGNTF.

The chain uses TRBV7-9 and TRBJ1-1; D uncertain. Per germline, CDR1 SEHNR and CDR2 FQNEAQ (reference sequence). The CDR3 sequence is 13 residues long. V lost 6 bases and J lost 11, with 19 bases in between. This CDR3 reads CASRNGLTIDAFF. CDR3 coding DNA: TGTGCCAGCAGGAACGGGTTGACAATTGACGCTTTCTTT.

There are a few counts of this clonotype. This rearrangement joins TRBV4-1 to TRBJ2-3; the match to TRBD1 covers 9 bases. From germline, CDR1 is MGHRA and CDR2 YSYEKL. Losses at the gene ends were 1 base for V and 5 bases for J; bases not matched to a gene: 4. The CDR3 is made up of 15 amino acids. The CDR3 DNA reads TGCGCCAGCAGCCAAGGGGACAGGGTAGGAGATACGCAGTATTTT. This encodes CASSQGDRVGDTQYF.

This clonotype was seen only a few times. This sequence joins TRBV7-9 and TRBJ2-5; D is possibly TRBD1 (5 bases). This CDR3 has 15 amino acids. CDR1 is SEHNR, CDR2 FQNEAQ, per germline (reference sequence). V was cut by 4 bases and J by 1 base, with 13 bases left in between. The DNA of the CDR3 is TGTGCCAGCAGCTCGCAGGGTTCGGGCCAAGAGACCCAGTACTTC. This gives the protein CASSSQGSGQETQYF. The variable domain in full, with the rest retrieved from reference TRBV7-9 and TRBJ2-5, is DTGVSQNPRHKITKRGQNVTFRCDPISEHNRLYWYRQTLGQGPEFLTYFQNEAQLEKSRLLSDRFSAERPKGSFSTLEIQRTEQGDSAMYLCASSSQGSGQETQYFGPGTRLLVL.